These T cell receptor beta chains were read from a single sample in a study of blood T cell repertoires in COVID-19. Assay used: immunoSEQ multiplex PCR; TCRdb lists only in-frame clones, some missing. Of over 45,000 clones listed, about 83% are singletons. Sequenced: peripheral blood. These receptors came from a woman aged 80 or over with acute or convalescent COVID-19. CDR3s include the opening cysteine and the closing phenylalanine or tryptophan. Each record gives: J gene, V gene, D gene, clone size, CDR3 protein, CDR3 DNA. D genes are given only for firm matches. Size values are once, few and many counts, or a class for expanded clones, and some rows have none.

j_call: TRBJ2-3
v_call: TRBV2
d_call: -
clone_size: -
cdr3_aa: CASSEALLRGISGDTQYF
cdr3_nt: TGTGCCAGCAGTGAAGCGCTTCTTCGGGGAATCTCTGGAGATACGCAGTATTTT

j_call: TRBJ1-1
v_call: TRBV18
d_call: TRBD1
clone_size: -
cdr3_aa: CASSPDRGPTEAFF
cdr3_nt: TGTGCCAGCTCACCGGACAGGGGGCCCACTGAAGCTTTCTTT

j_call: TRBJ1-6
v_call: TRBV6-1
d_call: -
clone_size: few
cdr3_aa: CASSEGIGRKNSYNSPLHF
cdr3_nt: TGTGCCAGCAGTGAAGGGATAGGGAGAAAGAACTCCTATAATTCACCCCTCCACTTT

j_call: TRBJ1-3
v_call: TRBV2
d_call: TRBD1
clone_size: -
cdr3_aa: CASRQGSGNTIYF
cdr3_nt: TGTGCCAGCCGACAGGGCTCTGGAAACACCATATATTTT

j_call: TRBJ2-5
v_call: TRBV4-1
d_call: -
clone_size: -
cdr3_aa: CASSPSLTGPETQYF
cdr3_nt: TGCGCCAGCAGCCCGTCCCTCACAGGGCCAGAGACCCAGTACTTC

j_call: TRBJ1-1
v_call: TRBV28
d_call: -
clone_size: -
cdr3_aa: CASSLHQGSKSGAFF
cdr3_nt: TGTGCCAGCAGTTTACATCAGGGTAGTAAGTCTGGAGCTTTCTTT

j_call: TRBJ1-3
v_call: TRBV19
d_call: TRBD1
clone_size: -
cdr3_aa: CASRTFRQGNGNTIYF
cdr3_nt: TGTGCCAGTAGGACTTTTCGACAGGGGAATGGAAACACCATATATTTT

j_call: TRBJ2-3
v_call: TRBV29-1
d_call: TRBD1
clone_size: -
cdr3_aa: CSVEWTGADTQYF
cdr3_nt: TGCAGCGTTGAATGGACAGGGGCAGATACGCAGTATTTT

j_call: TRBJ2-3
v_call: TRBV12-3/TRBV12-4
d_call: -
clone_size: -
cdr3_aa: CASSSNTDTQYF
cdr3_nt: TGTGCCAGCAGTTCAAACACAGATACGCAGTATTTT

j_call: TRBJ1-5
v_call: TRBV9
d_call: -
clone_size: few
cdr3_aa: CASSSSPGQPQHF
cdr3_nt: TGTGCCAGCAGCTCCTCGCCGGGGCAGCCCCAGCATTTT

j_call: TRBJ2-5
v_call: TRBV6-6
d_call: -
clone_size: -
cdr3_aa: CASSYSRSQETQYF
cdr3_nt: TGTGCCAGCAGTTACTCGAGGAGTCAAGAGACCCAGTACTTC

j_call: TRBJ2-2
v_call: TRBV15
d_call: -
clone_size: -
cdr3_aa: CATSRGSPGELFF
cdr3_nt: TGTGCCACCAGCAGAGGTAGTCCCGGGGAGCTGTTTTTT

j_call: TRBJ2-5
v_call: TRBV3-1/TRBV3-2
d_call: -
clone_size: once
cdr3_aa: CASSQAGRGARETQYF
cdr3_nt: TGTGCCAGCAGCCAAGCGGGTCGGGGGGCCCGGGAGACCCAGTACTTC

j_call: TRBJ2-5
v_call: TRBV27
d_call: TRBD2
clone_size: -
cdr3_aa: CASRPRSGTETQYF
cdr3_nt: TGTGCCAGCAGGCCTCGCAGCGGGACAGAGACCCAGTACTTC

j_call: TRBJ2-4
v_call: TRBV7-9
d_call: -
clone_size: -
cdr3_aa: CASSLAPTRDALAKNIQYF
cdr3_nt: TGTGCCAGCAGCTTAGCCCCCACCCGAGATGCCTTAGCCAAAAACATTCAGTACTTC

j_call: TRBJ1-5
v_call: TRBV25-1
d_call: -
clone_size: -
cdr3_aa: CASSEKGGVGQPQHF
cdr3_nt: TGTGCCAGCAGTGAAAAAGGAGGTGTAGGTCAGCCCCAGCATTTT

j_call: TRBJ2-7
v_call: TRBV20-1
d_call: -
clone_size: -
cdr3_aa: CSARRGYEQYF
cdr3_nt: TGCAGTGCTAGAAGGGGCTACGAGCAGTACTTC

j_call: TRBJ2-2
v_call: TRBV10-2
d_call: TRBD2
clone_size: -
cdr3_aa: CASRIAGLTGELFF
cdr3_nt: TGCGCCAGCAGAATAGCGGGGCTCACCGGGGAGCTGTTTTTT

j_call: TRBJ1-6
v_call: TRBV2
d_call: -
clone_size: once
cdr3_aa: CASSGKGGGLSSPLHF
cdr3_nt: TGTGCCAGCAGTGGGAAGGGAGGGGGGCTTAGTTCACCCCTCCACTTT

j_call: TRBJ1-2
v_call: TRBV27
d_call: TRBD1
clone_size: -
cdr3_aa: CASSQSGTVEYGYTF
cdr3_nt: TGTGCCAGCAGTCAGTCCGGGACAGTCGAATATGGCTACACCTTC

j_call: TRBJ1-6
v_call: TRBV19
d_call: TRBD1
clone_size: -
cdr3_aa: CASSFTTGTGGAYSPLHF
cdr3_nt: TGTGCCAGTAGTTTCACGACCGGGACAGGGGGCGCGTACTCACCCCTCCACTTT

j_call: TRBJ2-3
v_call: TRBV9
d_call: -
clone_size: -
cdr3_aa: CASSVVTYPTDTQYF
cdr3_nt: TGTGCCAGCAGCGTAGTTACTTATCCCACAGATACGCAGTATTTT

j_call: TRBJ1-2
v_call: TRBV6-4
d_call: TRBD1
clone_size: once
cdr3_aa: CASSEAGGGYTF
cdr3_nt: TGTGCCAGCAGTGAGGCAGGGGGCGGCTACACCTTC

j_call: TRBJ2-3
v_call: TRBV4-2
d_call: TRBD2
clone_size: -
cdr3_aa: CASSETLSSGSTDTQYF
cdr3_nt: TGTGCCAGCAGCGAAACCCTGTCTAGCGGGAGCACAGATACGCAGTATTTT

j_call: TRBJ1-5
v_call: TRBV19
d_call: -
clone_size: -
cdr3_aa: CASSIEKGMGQPQHF
cdr3_nt: TGTGCCAGTAGTATAGAAAAGGGGATGGGACAGCCCCAGCATTTT

j_call: TRBJ1-3
v_call: TRBV6-5
d_call: -
clone_size: -
cdr3_aa: CASGSGGGNTIYF
cdr3_nt: TGTGCCAGCGGGTCGGGGGGCGGAAACACCATATATTTT

j_call: TRBJ1-2
v_call: TRBV6-1
d_call: -
clone_size: -
cdr3_aa: CASSEVGGAAYGYTF
cdr3_nt: TGTGCCAGCAGTGAAGTCGGCGGTGCAGCCTATGGCTACACCTTC

j_call: TRBJ2-1
v_call: TRBV6-5
d_call: TRBD2
clone_size: -
cdr3_aa: CASRSLAGNYNEQFF
cdr3_nt: TGTGCCAGCAGAAGCCTAGCGGGGAACTACAATGAGCAGTTCTTC

j_call: TRBJ2-7
v_call: TRBV3-1/TRBV3-2
d_call: TRBD1
clone_size: -
cdr3_aa: CASVGTGGYEQYF
cdr3_nt: TGTGCCAGCGTGGGGACAGGGGGCTACGAGCAGTACTTC

j_call: TRBJ2-3
v_call: TRBV19
d_call: TRBD2
clone_size: -
cdr3_aa: CASSITSGGAGSDTQYF
cdr3_nt: TGTGCCAGTAGTATCACTAGCGGGGGGGCAGGTTCAGATACGCAGTATTTT

j_call: TRBJ1-1
v_call: TRBV5-1
d_call: TRBD1
clone_size: -
cdr3_aa: CASSLAGGGEAFF
cdr3_nt: TGCGCCAGCAGCTTGGCAGGGGGCGGTGAAGCTTTCTTT

j_call: TRBJ1-1
v_call: TRBV30
d_call: -
clone_size: -
cdr3_aa: CAWSGPGIVINTEAFF
cdr3_nt: TGTGCCTGGAGTGGTCCAGGGATCGTTATAAACACTGAAGCTTTCTTT

j_call: TRBJ1-2
v_call: TRBV19
d_call: TRBD1
clone_size: -
cdr3_aa: CATTNPGGVRYGYTF
cdr3_nt: TGTGCCACCACAAACCCAGGGGGCGTTCGATATGGCTACACCTTC

j_call: TRBJ2-7
v_call: TRBV19
d_call: -
clone_size: -
cdr3_aa: CASSIVYGSGSPYEQYF
cdr3_nt: TGTGCCAGTAGTATAGTATATGGCTCAGGGTCTCCCTACGAGCAGTACTTC

j_call: TRBJ2-2
v_call: TRBV30
d_call: -
clone_size: -
cdr3_aa: CAWNTGTIGELFF
cdr3_nt: TGTGCCTGGAATACCGGGACAATCGGGGAGCTGTTTTTT

j_call: TRBJ1-1
v_call: TRBV6-5
d_call: -
clone_size: -
cdr3_aa: CASSYQGLLNTEAFF
cdr3_nt: TGTGCCAGCAGTTATCAGGGTTTGTTGAACACTGAAGCTTTCTTT

j_call: TRBJ1-5
v_call: TRBV2
d_call: -
clone_size: -
cdr3_aa: CASSPDSVMAQPQHF
cdr3_nt: TGTGCCAGCAGTCCGGACTCAGTCATGGCTCAGCCCCAGCATTTT

j_call: TRBJ1-1
v_call: TRBV9
d_call: -
clone_size: -
cdr3_aa: CASSQAGGTEAFF
cdr3_nt: TGTGCCAGCAGCCAAGCGGGGGGCACTGAAGCTTTCTTT

j_call: TRBJ1-6
v_call: TRBV25-1
d_call: -
clone_size: -
cdr3_aa: CASARDYNSPLHF
cdr3_nt: TGTGCCAGCGCCCGGGATTATAATTCACCCCTCCACTTT

j_call: TRBJ2-5
v_call: TRBV9
d_call: TRBD2
clone_size: -
cdr3_aa: CASSIGTSGGAETQYF
cdr3_nt: TGTGCCAGCAGCATCGGGACTAGCGGGGGGGCAGAGACCCAGTACTTC

j_call: TRBJ2-3
v_call: TRBV5-1
d_call: -
clone_size: -
cdr3_aa: CASSLATPGSSRTDTQYF
cdr3_nt: TGCGCCAGCAGCTTGGCTACGCCAGGGTCAAGTCGCACAGATACGCAGTATTTT

j_call: TRBJ2-7
v_call: TRBV7-9
d_call: -
clone_size: -
cdr3_aa: CASSLDGLAQYF
cdr3_nt: TGTGCCAGCAGCTTAGATGGACTGGCGCAGTACTTC